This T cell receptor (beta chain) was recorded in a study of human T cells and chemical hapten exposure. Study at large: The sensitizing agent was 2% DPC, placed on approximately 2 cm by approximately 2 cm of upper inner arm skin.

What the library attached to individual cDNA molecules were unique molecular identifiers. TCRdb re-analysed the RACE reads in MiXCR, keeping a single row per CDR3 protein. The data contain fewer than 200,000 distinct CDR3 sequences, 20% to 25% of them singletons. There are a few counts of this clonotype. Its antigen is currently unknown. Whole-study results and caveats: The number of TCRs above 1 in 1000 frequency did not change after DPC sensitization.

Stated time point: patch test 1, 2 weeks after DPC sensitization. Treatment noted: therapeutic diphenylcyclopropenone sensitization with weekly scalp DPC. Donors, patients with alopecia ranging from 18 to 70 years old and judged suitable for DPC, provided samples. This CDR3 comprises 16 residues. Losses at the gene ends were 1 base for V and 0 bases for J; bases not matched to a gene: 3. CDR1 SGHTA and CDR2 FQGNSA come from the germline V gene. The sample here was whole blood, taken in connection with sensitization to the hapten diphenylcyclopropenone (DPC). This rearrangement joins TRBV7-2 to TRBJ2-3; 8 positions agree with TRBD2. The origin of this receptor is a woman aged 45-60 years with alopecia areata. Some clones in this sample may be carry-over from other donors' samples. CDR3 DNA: TGTGCCAGCAGCTTAGTTAGCGGGACTAGCACAGATACGCAGTATTTT. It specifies CASSLVSGTSTDTQYF.